This T cell receptor beta chain originates from a study of shared clonotypes between healthy human individuals. The germline gives CDR1 SGHRS, CDR2 YFSETQ. Trimming removed 7 bases from V and 4 bases from J; junction bases left unmatched: 7. The CDR3 is made up of 15 amino acids. The assay was immunoSEQ multiplex PCR, and TCRdb's table has in-frame clones only and misses some. The table lists approximately 2,300,000 clones, 85% to 95% of them singletons, with roughly 0.34% in the top ten. This clonotype originated in a man between 18 and 35 years old in good health. Some clones in this sample may be carry-over from other donors' samples. The chain is built from TRBV5-1 and TRBJ2-1; 11 bases are shared with TRBD1. Source material: naive CD4+ T cells from PBMCs. Specified subset: CD45RA+ positively selected. Here the CDR3 DNA reads TGCGCCAGCGGTCTCGGGACAGGGGGGTACAATGAGCAGTTCTTC. Amino acid sequence: CASGLGTGGYNEQFF.